The 8 T cell receptor beta chains below come from one sample, sequenced in a study of OX40 agonist ivuxolimab in advanced cancers. Sequenced by immunoSEQ multiplex PCR; TCRdb stores in-frame clones only, minus some. The table shows tens of thousands of clones, with roughly four fifths occurring only once. The sequenced sample was CD4+ or CD8+ T cells sorted from blood, obtained in a trial of the OX40 agonist ivuxolimab. Receptors originate from an adult with an advanced solid tumor such as melanoma, head and neck, liver or kidney cancer.

The chain recombines TRBV7-2 with TRBJ2-5, with D perhaps TRBD1 or TRBD2 (5 bases each). Germline values: CDR1 SGHTA, CDR2 FQGNSA. V shed 5 bases and J shed 5 bases, with 18 bases lying between them. The CDR3 runs to 15 residues. For the CDR3, the DNA is TGTGCCAGCAGCCAACGGTGGGGGACGCGCGAGACCCAGTACTTC. It specifies CASSQRWGTRETQYF.

The chain joins TRBV15 to TRBJ2-7, with D maybe TRBD1 (5 bases). Germline CDR1 is LNHNV and CDR2 is YYDKDF (reference sequence). This CDR3 comprises 15 residues. V shed 1 base and J shed 6 bases, with 16 bases lying between them. The CDR3 spells CATSRGGPSPGEQYF. CDR3 in DNA: TGTGCCACCAGCAGAGGGGGCCCGTCTCCGGGCGAGCAGTACTTC.

The chain joins TRBV5-4 to TRBJ1-4; no clear D. V lost 0 bases, J lost 5 bases, and 8 bases lay in between. Germline lookup yields CDR1 SGHNT and CDR2 YYREEE (reference sequence). CDR3 length: 14 residues. The CDR3 spells CASSLDSLNEKLFF. In DNA, the CDR3 is TGTGCCAGCAGCTTGGACAGTTTAAATGAAAAACTGTTTTTT.

The chain has TRBV7-9 and TRBJ2-7; TRBD1 matches at 10 bases. Unmatched junction bases numbered 5, after V lost 5 bases and J lost 4 bases. CDR3 length equals 14 residues. Germline V gene data show CDR1 as SEHNR and CDR2 as FQNEAQ (reference sequence). The CDR3 loop is CASSATGGAYEQYF. In DNA form, the CDR3 reads TGTGCCAGCAGCGCGACAGGGGGCGCGTACGAGCAGTACTTC.

The chain couples TRBV18 to TRBJ1-1; TRBD1 might be the D (6 bases). V was cut by 3 bases and J by 0 bases, with 14 bases left in between. Looked up from germline, CDR1 is KGHSH and CDR2 is LQKENI. The CDR3 runs to 16 residues. CDR3 region: CASSPGHLLMNTEAFF. The CDR3 nucleotides are TGTGCCAGCTCACCGGGACACTTATTGATGAACACTGAAGCTTTCTTT.

This rearrangement joins TRBV5-8 to TRBJ1-6; D may be TRBD1 (5 bases). The V gene lost 4 bases and the J gene lost 0 bases, with 11 bases spanning the gap. CDR1 is SGHTS and CDR2 is YDEGEE in the germline V gene. There are 16 residues in the CDR3. DNA for the CDR3: TGTGCCAGCAGCCGGGACCTCAGCTCCTATAATTCACCCCTCCACTTT. Translated, it gives CASSRDLSSYNSPLHF.

The chain carries TRBV6-5 and TRBJ1-6; a weak D match, TRBD1 (6 bases). V was clipped by 0 bases and J by 7 bases, with 13 bases between them. This CDR3 has 16 amino acids. The V gene's germline CDR1 is MNHEY and CDR2 SVGAGI. The CDR3 DNA reads as TGTGCCAGCAGTTACTCCCACACAGGGCGGAATTCACCCCTCCACTTT. Its translation: CASSYSHTGRNSPLHF.

This clone showed up just a few times. The CDR3 DNA is TGTGCCAGCAGCCAAGAGCTCCCCCTTTGGACCGGCAATGAGCAGTTCTTC. Its protein is CASSQELPLWTGNEQFF. The chain is built from TRBV4-2 and TRBJ2-1; D gene ambiguous. V lost 0 bases and J 6 bases, leaving 18 bases between the germline ends. The CDR3 sequence is 17 residues long. Germline V gene lookup returns CDR1 LGHNA and CDR2 YNFKEQ.